This note documents a single T cell receptor (beta chain) sequence. Its antigen specificity is not known. It has no much larger one-base neighbor in the sample; base qualities were not kept. This specimen belongs to a study of vaccination and CD4 T cells after COVID-19 (dated by TCRdb to the early 2020s). Background for the entire study: The convalescent cohort included six males and four females, with two Hispanic individuals, seven Caucasians, two Asians and one multiracial person. Each participant got two doses of either the Pfizer-BioNTech BNT162b2 vaccine (n=8) or the Moderna mRNA-1273 vaccine (n=2). Post-COVID blood samples were collected from convalescent patients a median of approximately 100 days after diagnosis, with a range of roughly 35 to 161 days. The time from the second vaccine dose to post-vaccine blood sampling had a median of roughly 77 days and ranged from about 14 to 250 days. Culture stimuli were overlapping spike peptide pools from SARS-CoV-2 and from the common cold coronaviruses HCoV-NL63, HCoV-OC43 and HCoV-229E. In control cultures, a CEFX viral epitope pool was used as positive control, an HIV-1 Nef peptide pool was used as negative control, or no peptide was added. In roughly 10 COVID-19 convalescent patients and several infection-naive healthy vaccine recipients, the spike-specific CD4+ TCR repertoire before mRNA vaccination was compared with the repertoire after mRNA vaccination.

This specimen's treatment or condition label, per the study, means: approximately nine-day PBMC culture with coronavirus spike peptide pools or control peptides (ViraFEST assay). The ViraFEST assay, used in the study, expanded antigen-specific T cells with peptide pools and then identified the expanded clonotypes through TCR sequencing. Negative nucleocapsid antibody tests taken both before and after vaccination confirmed that the healthy vaccine recipients had no prior SARS-CoV-2 infection. Over 1.5 million PBMCs per well were cultured in IMDM with roughly 4.8% human AB serum and 8.5 to 10 IU/ml IL-2, plus 10 ug/ml peptide pools. Half of the culture medium was replaced with fresh IL-2-containing medium on days 3 and 7. CD4+ T cells were isolated after around ten days of culture through negative selection using the EasySep CD4+ T cell isolation kit. Ficoll-Paque Plus gradient centrifugation was used to isolate PBMCs from whole blood, and the isolated PBMCs were then either used fresh or cryopreserved at -140C. Each culture condition was generally run in triplicate wells.

For this chain, trimming is 3 bases at the V end and 3 bases at the J end, and the number of junction bases without a gene match is 6. The CDR1 and CDR2 encoded by the germline V gene are SGHVS and FNYEAQ. The CDR3 sequence holds 16 residues, the cysteine and phenylalanine included. Only the CDR3 DNA is retained, 48 bases long and in frame from the first base. Library method: PCR. DNA from cultured CD4+ T cells was subjected to TCR sequencing with the Oncomine TCR Beta short-read assay at the Johns Hopkins FTIC core. The QIAamp micro DNA kit was used to extract genomic DNA from the cultured CD4+ T cells. Oncomine TCR Beta libraries made from cultured CD4+ T cells were pooled using unique dual indexes and sequenced on an Illumina iSeq 100. For the original study's pipeline: Non-productive sequences were filtered out, and CDR3s that did not start with C, did not end with F or W, or were shorter than 7 amino acids were discarded. The MANAFEST web application identified antigen-specific clonotypes by comparing peptide-stimulated wells against reference wells and other culture wells. To be called positive, a clone needed an FDR below 0.05, an odds ratio above 5, and a productive frequency above 0.1% in at least two of three replicate wells. A clonotype counted as cross-reactive if it showed significant expansion both in the SARS-CoV-2 spike wells and in at least one common cold coronavirus spike condition. Similarity between CDR3 sequences was evaluated in R version 3.6.1 using Levenshtein distances (stringdist) and unrooted phylogenetic trees (ape). Using fastp at Q25 and MiXCR, TCRdb reprocessed the public reads and kept productive beta chains. Rows are unified per CDR3 protein, each entry keeping the most common DNA and genes. The V and J calls here are based on TCRdb, not the publication. The sample contains 10,000 to 15,000 distinct CDR3 sequences, roughly four fifths of them found a single time. Of the sample, roughly 7.7% is held by the ten largest clones.

The paper's findings and limits, for the study overall: Among convalescent patients, a median about 87% of the SARS-CoV-2-reactive clones seen after vaccination appeared only after vaccination, which suggests priming specific to the vaccine. Of the vaccine-specific clones found in convalescent patients, nearly all (304 of 307) were mono-reactive for SARS-CoV-2 spike instead of being cross-reactive with common cold coronaviruses. Only a relatively small number of convalescent patients were included in the study, and early timepoints following natural infection were not analyzed. The median number of SARS-CoV-2-reactive clonotypes rose from approximately 20 after infection to some 37 after vaccination, but the change was not significant.

Source: CD4+ T cells from blood, cultured in vitro, taken after SARS-CoV-2 vaccination. The receptor's source is a human donor who received a COVID-19 vaccine. The V and J segments used are TRBV7-6 and TRBJ2-5; 11 bases in the middle match TRBD2. The CDR3 loop reads CASSFASGGHKETQYF. The DNA sequence reads TGTGCCAGCAGCTTTGCTAGCGGGGGGCATAAAGAGACCCAGTACTTC. Extended through the reference TRBV7-6 and TRBJ2-5 proteins, this CDR3 yields the full variable domain: GAGVSQSPRYKVTKRGQDVALRCDPISGHVSLYWYRQALGQGPEFLTYFNYEAQQDKSGLPNDRFSAERPEGSISTLTIQRTEQRDSAMYRCASSFASGGHKETQYFGPGTRLLVL.